The clone carrying this T cell receptor (beta chain) was counted at least ten times. The antigen is not known. Breast cancer patients provided tissue from their axillary draining lymph nodes. This sample stems from a study of breast tumors, draining lymph nodes, adjacent tissues. General study results and limits: The lymph node origin of tumor T cells was framed as consistent with a hypothesis, not demonstrated. Findings are consistent with lymph node origin and intratumoral expansion of most tumor T cells. Compared with lymph nodes, tumors were less diverse; compared with nontumor tissue, more.

V trimming: 5 bases; J trimming: 3 bases; junction bases outside the gene matches: 12. This CDR3 contains 17 residues. Looked up from germline, CDR1 is SEHNR and CDR2 is FQNEAQ (reference sequence). Using its own MiXCR run on the multiplex PCR reads, TCRdb lists one record per CDR3 protein. The data hold roughly 86,000 distinct CDR3 sequences, with approximately 19% observed a single time. The chain links TRBV7-9 to TRBJ1-2; TRBD1 aligns across 10 bases. This TCR came from a female donor with breast cancer. Some clones in this sample may be carry-over from other donors' samples. The sequenced sample consisted of axillary lymph node tissue. CDR3 nucleotide sequence: TGTGCCAGCAGCCGTTGGACAGGGGGAACTTTTGACTATGGCTACACCTTC. Protein: CASSRWTGGTFDYGYTF.